The table lists the clone carrying this TCR beta chain with a count of one. Antigen unknown. This record belongs to a study of Ad26.COV2.S vaccination and SARS-CoV-2 variants. Treatment: roughly 20 received Ad26.COV2.S at low or high dose, single or two shots; about five received placebo; per-sample allocation not given. Sampling took place 63 days after the first vaccine or placebo injection. In Boston, the donor was an adult between 18-55 years of age. An Ad26 vector was used to express Wuhan-strain SARS-CoV-2 spike as the vaccine. Here immunoSEQ multiplex PCR was the method, and the copy in TCRdb shows in-frame clones only, minus some. There are 430,000 or so clones in the sample; 90% occur only once, and less than 15% lies in the top ten. The study's findings and limits: Vaccinated and placebo-treated recipients had similar non-spike TCR breadth. TCR breadth and depth analyses may have underestimated total T cell responses.

The germline V gene has CDR1 KGHDR and CDR2 SFDVKD. Trimming at V came to 3 bases and at J to 6 bases, leaving 8 bases not matched to a gene. The CDR3 length is 16 residues. This clonotype originated in a person between 18 and 65 years old who received the Ad26.COV2.S COVID-19 vaccine or a placebo. The chain recombines TRBV24-1 with TRBJ2-1; 9 bases agree with TRBD2. The sample was peripheral blood, taken in a trial of Ad26.COV2.S vaccine versus placebo. The DNA for the CDR3 is TGTGCCACCAGTGATACCGGGACTAGCAAGGTCAATGAGCAGTTCTTC. As protein: CATSDTGTSKVNEQFF.